Listed below are T cell receptor beta chains from one sample, sequenced in a study of T cell changes during pregnancy in multiple sclerosis. Sequencing was performed with immunoSEQ multiplex PCR; in TCRdb, only in-frame clones are kept and a portion is missing. The sample consists of roughly 100,000 clones, roughly 92% of them appearing once. The specimen was peripheral blood, collected after pregnancy. The receptor set was obtained from a female donor with multiple sclerosis, enrolled in a pregnancy study. Each CDR3 is given with its conserved first and last residue. D genes are given only for firm matches. Some rows mark clone size as missing; the rest say once, few, many or name a class of expanded clone.

v_gene	abundance	d_gene	j_gene	CDR3nt	CDR3aa
TRBV5-1	once	.	TRBJ1-5	TGCGCCAGCAGCTTGGAGGGACAACTCAATCAGCCCCAGCATTTT	CASSLEGQLNQPQHF
TRBV5-1	once	TRBD1	TRBJ2-1	TGCGCCAGCAGCTTGGAACAGGGGTATTGGTCCTACAATGAGCAGTTCTTC	CASSLEQGYWSYNEQFF
TRBV28	.	TRBD1	TRBJ1-1	TGTGCCAGCTTCAGGGGGTCTGAAGCTTTCTTT	CASFRGSEAFF
TRBV29-1	.	.	TRBJ2-5	TGCAGCGTTGAGGCCTTCTCCACCCAGTACTTC	CSVEAFSTQYF
TRBV28	.	TRBD1	TRBJ2-3	TGTGCCAGCAGTTTAAACAGGGGGAGGTTAAGCACAGATACGCAGTATTTT	CASSLNRGRLSTDTQYF
TRBV2	once	.	TRBJ1-3	TGTGCCAGCAGTCCCTGGACTTCTGGAAACACCATATATTTT	CASSPWTSGNTIYF
TRBV5-5	.	.	TRBJ1-2	TGTGCCAGCAGCGTCGACAGGTTCAACTATGGCTACACCTTC	CASSVDRFNYGYTF
TRBV11-2	.	TRBD1	TRBJ1-5	TGTGCCAGCAGCTTCGGACAGGGGAGCAATCAGCCCCAGCATTTT	CASSFGQGSNQPQHF
TRBV4-3	.	TRBD1	TRBJ2-5	TGCGCCAGCAGCCAGGGACAGGGGCAAGGAGAGACCCAGTACTTC	CASSQGQGQGETQYF
TRBV19	.	.	TRBJ1-1	TGTGCCAGTAGATCGGTTTCGAACACTGAAGCTTTCTTT	CASRSVSNTEAFF